This T cell receptor (beta chain) was sequenced during a study of T cell responses to AZD1222 COVID-19 vaccine. Broader study findings: A mostly white British donor set with more females was recruited, and clonal diversity was possibly underestimated. Seropositive status at baseline applied to only five to seven AZD1222 recipients.

As to this clone: Its antigen is not identified.

Looked up from germline, CDR1 is KGHSH and CDR2 is LQKENI. V was clipped by 3 bases and J by 1 base; unmatched bases: 6. This CDR3 region has 16 residues. Sequencing used immunoSEQ multiplex PCR; TCRdb keeps in-frame clones, though not all of them. The table has fewer than 150,000 clones, roughly nine tenths seen once; the top ten hold approximately 9%. Sequences were derived from peripheral blood, sampled 28 days after the second AZD1222 dose. The chain employs TRBV18 and TRBJ1-3, with 7 nucleotides matching TRBD1. This clonotype was sampled from an adult who received the AZD1222 COVID-19 vaccine. CDR3 sequence reads: CASSPTDRYSGNTIYF. The CDR3 bases are TGTGCCAGCTCACCCACGGACAGGTATTCTGGAAACACCATATATTTT.